This T cell receptor (beta chain) was recovered during a study of Ad26.COV2.S vaccination and SARS-CoV-2 variants. Study conclusions and caveats: Reportedly, spike-specific CD8+ and CD4+ T cell responses achieved substantial breadth once vaccination had taken place.

Assay used: immunoSEQ multiplex PCR; TCRdb lists only in-frame clones, some missing. The sample contains around 100,000 clones, roughly 84% of which appear only once. The CDR3 spans 14 residues. Germline values: CDR1 SQVTM, CDR2 ANQGSEA. Details on this clone: No antigen is known for it. Relative to the germline gene, one junction end is altered; a read error may explain this. The sample carries other DNA sequences with the same CDR3.

This clonotype was obtained from a human donor who had recovered from COVID-19. The material was peripheral blood, obtained after recovery from COVID-19. The chain links TRBV29-1 to TRBJ2-7, with a weak D call TRBD2 (6 bases). The CDR3 region is CSVESSRDSHEQYF. Here the CDR3 DNA reads TGCAGCGTCGAATCGTCCCGGGACTCCCACGAGCAGTACTTC.